The rows below give T cell receptor beta chains drawn from one sample of a study of OX40 agonist ivuxolimab in advanced cancers. Sequenced by immunoSEQ multiplex PCR; TCRdb stores in-frame clones only, minus some. The sample yields some 39,000 clones, 85% to 90% seen once. The source was CD4+ or CD8+ T cells sorted from blood, collected in a trial of the OX40 agonist ivuxolimab. Receptors originate from an adult with an advanced solid tumor such as melanoma, head and neck, liver or kidney cancer. The CDR3 runs from the conserved cysteine through the conserved F or W.

v_gene	j_gene	len	CDR3aa
TRBV5-5	TRBJ1-2	13	CASSLLTGVGYTF
TRBV5-1	TRBJ2-6	14	CASSLGGGANVLTF
TRBV28	TRBJ1-2	13	CASIRPGTYGYTF
TRBV19	TRBJ1-2	14	CASSIGSRMYGYTF
TRBV28	TRBJ1-5	13	CASIGVQNQPQHF
TRBV19	TRBJ2-5	15	CASSTIQGAGETQYF
TRBV7-9	TRBJ1-1	14	CASSSTGRTTEAFF
TRBV19	TRBJ2-4	13	CASSLGSLNIQYF
TRBV28	TRBJ1-4	14	CASSSGAANEKLFF
TRBV21-1	TRBJ2-2	17	CASSKGYITGGTGELFF
TRBV18	-	13	CASSPTQGYEQYF
TRBV11-2	TRBJ2-3	13	CASWRGLPDTQYF
TRBV5-4	TRBJ2-3	13	CASSYPGGDTQYF
TRBV2	TRBJ2-7	14	CASSEGTDHYEQYF
TRBV19	TRBJ1-3	13	CASSIISGNTIYF
TRBV6-1	TRBJ2-3	16	CASSVGKGGLTDTQYF
TRBV27	TRBJ2-3	16	CASSSPRGQSTDTQYF
TRBV9	TRBJ2-5	12	CASSVETGTQYF